This TCR beta chain was captured in a study of blood T cell repertoires in COVID-19. The wider study: Acute and convalescent COVID-19 samples came from the United States, Italy and Spain.

Original processing notes: Quantification of nucleated cells was approximated via reference gene primer amplification. Using immunoSEQ multiplex PCR, the repertoire was profiled, and TCRdb retains in-frame clones only, with some absent. For V, J and clone size, that table is used; D and trimming come from the DNA. The profile covers about 140,000 clones, with 76% appearing a single time and 3.5% to 5% taken by the ten largest. This clone was picked up one time. V lost 6 bases and J lost 5, with 14 bases in between. This CDR3 spans 15 amino acids. CDR1 MNHEY and CDR2 SVGAGI come from the germline V gene.

The specimen sequenced was peripheral blood. The TCR was taken from a woman older than 75 with active or convalescent COVID-19. The chain has TRBV6-5 and TRBJ1-6, with D maybe TRBD1 (5 bases). CDR3: CASRPARGNNSPLHF. The CDR3 DNA reads as TGTGCCAGCAGACCGGCTCGGGGGAATAATTCACCCCTCCACTTT.